Shown below are 26 T cell receptor beta chains from a single sample sequenced in a study of beta chain features in type 1 diabetes. The whole isolated RNA underwent reverse transcription, so sequencing captured expressed TCRB transcripts. Produced via immunoSEQ multiplex PCR; TCRdb's table is partial and in-frame only. This sample has around 160,000 clones, with around 63% found just once. Their target antigens are unknown. Study-wide results and caveats: Moderate yet significant TCRB CDR3 shortening was seen in Type 1 diabetes patients in all four CD4+ subsets.

The sample consisted of naive CD4+ T cells from blood. The receptor set was obtained from a man younger than 40 with type 1 diabetes.

The gene calls are TRBV27 and TRBJ1-1; D unclear. The germline V gene encodes CDR1 MNHEY and CDR2 SMNVEV (reference sequence). V dropped 4 bases and J dropped 10 bases, with 13 bases sitting between them. The length of the CDR3 is 12 residues. CDR3 sequence: CASSSQGRGAFF. The CDR3 DNA follows: TGTGCCAGCAGTTCCCAAGGGCGAGGAGCTTTCTTT.

The chain recombines TRBV29-1 with TRBJ1-3; no firm D call. Germline assignment: CDR1 SQVTM and CDR2 ANQGSEA. This CDR3 is 14 amino acids long. V was pared by 1 base and J by 3 bases, with 10 bases between. CDR3 residues: CSVEVYSSGNTIYF. The CDR3 coding sequence is TGCAGCGTTGAAGTCTACAGTAGTGGAAACACCATATATTTT.

This chain links TRBV11-2 with TRBJ2-1, with D possibly being TRBD1 (5 bases). With 5 bases removed from V and 1 base from J, the gap between germline ends came to 18 bases. Germline V gene data show CDR1 as SGHAT and CDR2 as FQNNGV. This CDR3 has 17 residues. The CDR3 DNA sequence: TGTGCCAGCAGCGTGAGGCGACAGTACCTATCCTACAATGAGCAGTTCTTC. This codes for CASSVRRQYLSYNEQFF.

The chain has TRBV15 and TRBJ1-4, with D perhaps matching TRBD1 (6 bases). CDR1 and CDR2 from the germline V gene are LNHNV and YYDKDF (reference sequence). The CDR3 sequence is 16 residues long. Trimming cost V 1 base and J 5 bases, with 14 bases left between them. The CDR3 region is CATSRGAGTRNEKLFF. CDR3 bases: TGTGCCACCAGCAGAGGGGCCGGGACACGGAATGAAAAACTGTTTTTT.

In its sample, this clone was seen a few times. One junction end does not reproduce the germline sequence, and a read error may be involved. This chain connects TRBV29-1 to TRBJ2-5; 7 bases fit TRBD2. CDR3 length equals 12 residues. Per the germline V gene, CDR1 is SQVTM and CDR2 is ANQGSEA. CDR3 residues: CSSGTTQETQYF. The DNA for the CDR3 is TGTTCTTCCGGGACTACCCAAGAGACCCAGTACTTC.

The CDR3 nucleotides read TGTGCCAGCTCCCTCGGGGCAGGAGACGAGACCCAGTACTTC. Translation: CASSLGAGDETQYF. The chain has TRBV18 and TRBJ2-5, with D perhaps given as TRBD1 or TRBD2 (5 bases each). In germline, CDR1 is KGHSH, CDR2 LQKENI. The V end lost 6 bases, the J end lost 5 bases, and 16 bases lay between the germline ends. The CDR3 consists of 14 residues.

The V gene is TRBV29-1, the J gene TRBJ2-7; a possible D gene is TRBD1 (6 bases). V lost 7 bases to trimming and J lost 2 bases, with 9 bases between them. The germline V gene encodes CDR1 SQVTM and CDR2 ANQGSEA. This CDR3 has 11 residues. The CDR3 DNA reads as TGCAGCGGACAGGAGGCCTACGAGCAGTACTTC. Amino acids: CSGQEAYEQYF.

This clone was seen only a few times. V and J are TRBV15 and TRBJ2-1, with D tentatively TRBD2 (5 bases). Per the germline V gene, CDR1 is LNHNV and CDR2 is YYDKDF (reference sequence). The CDR3 is 17 residues long. V lost 0 bases, J lost 0 bases, and 12 bases lay in between. The CDR3 spells CATSRDSQRSSYNEQFF. The CDR3 DNA follows: TGTGCCACCAGCAGAGATTCCCAGCGGAGCTCCTACAATGAGCAGTTCTTC.

The chain has TRBV23-1 and TRBJ1-6; 9 nucleotides align to TRBD1. TRBV23-1 is sorted into the ORF group, with uncertain function. V lost 3 bases and J lost 9; bases outside the gene matches: 6. The CDR3 sequence is 15 residues long. This chain's CDR3 is CASSHRTGEGSPLHF. DNA of the CDR3: TGCGCCAGCAGTCATCGGACAGGGGAGGGTTCACCCCTCCACTTT.

This clone was observed a few times. The chain couples TRBV7-9 to TRBJ2-2; no clear D gene. CDR3 size: 14 residues. Per germline, CDR1 SEHNR and CDR2 FQNEAQ (reference sequence). Between the trimmed V and J ends, which lost 4 bases and 4 bases, there was a span of 10 bases. DNA for the CDR3: TGTGCCAGCAGCTCCCCTTCGGGCACCGGGGAGCTGTTTTTT. Protein: CASSSPSGTGELFF. Full variable domain (rest looked up from reference TRBV7-9 and TRBJ2-2): DTGVSQNPRHKITKRGQNVTFRCDPISEHNRLYWYRQTLGQGPEFLTYFQNEAQLEKSRLLSDRFSAERPKGSFSTLEIQRTEQGDSAMYLCASSSPSGTGELFFGEGSRLTVL.

The chain joins TRBV15 to TRBJ2-2; D unclear. Germline values: CDR1 LNHNV, CDR2 YYDKDF (reference sequence). The CDR3 extends over 13 amino acids. V was shortened by 2 bases and J by 3 bases, with 4 bases between the two germline ends. CDR3 sequence reads: CATSRRDTGELFF. In DNA form, the CDR3 reads TGTGCCACCAGCAGACGGGACACCGGGGAGCTGTTTTTT.

The rearrangement joins TRBV29-1 to TRBJ2-3; D perhaps matches TRBD1 (5 bases). Germline loops: CDR1 SQVTM, CDR2 ANQGSEA. V lost 6 bases, J lost 3 bases, and 7 bases lay in between. The CDR3 covers 11 residues. The CDR3 spells CSVPGTDTQYF. The CDR3 region has the DNA TGCAGCGTCCCAGGGACAGATACGCAGTATTTT.

V is TRBV7-9 and J is TRBJ1-2; D is ambiguous. The V and J ends lost 4 bases and 2 bases respectively, with 14 bases between them. Germline CDR1 SEHNR, CDR2 FQNEAQ (reference sequence). The CDR3 loop spans 15 amino acids. DNA for the CDR3: TGTGCCAGCAGCTCCCTCTCGCTCAAAAACTATGGCTACACCTTC. Protein: CASSSLSLKNYGYTF.

This chain links TRBV7-2 with TRBJ1-5; 10 bases fit TRBD1. V lost 4 bases, J lost 4 bases, and 1 base stayed unmatched. Germline V lookup: CDR1 SGHTA, CDR2 FQGNSA. The CDR3 covers 14 residues. CDR3 sequence (DNA): TGTGCCAGCAGCTCGGGACAGGGGAATCAGCCCCAGCATTTT. Residues: CASSSGQGNQPQHF.

The chain carries TRBV7-9 and TRBJ1-5, with 7 bases that match TRBD1. The CDR3 spans 15 residues. V lost 5 bases to trimming and J lost 4 bases; unmatched junction nucleotides: 8. Germline-derived CDR1 and CDR2 are SEHNR and FQNEAQ (reference sequence). The CDR3 nucleotides are TGTGCCAGCAGCCTATCCGGGACAGCGAATCAGCCCCAGCATTTT. This gives the protein CASSLSGTANQPQHF.

This chain connects TRBV29-1 to TRBJ2-3; D is possibly TRBD1 (5 bases). Trimming took off 6 bases at V and 4 bases at J, with 14 bases between the two ends. The CDR3 consists of 13 residues. Germline V gene lookup returns CDR1 SQVTM and CDR2 ANQGSEA. The CDR3 loop is CSVALQAADTQYF. The CDR3, as DNA: TGCAGCGTGGCTCTACAGGCGGCAGATACGCAGTATTTT.

This chain joins TRBV7-9 and TRBJ1-5, with a weak D call TRBD1 (5 bases). Deletions cut 3 bases from V and 9 bases from J, with 12 bases between. Germline CDR1 and CDR2: SEHNR and FQNEAQ (reference sequence). This CDR3 comprises 13 residues. CDR3 amino acids: CASSFIEGSPQHF. In DNA form, the CDR3 reads TGTGCCAGCAGCTTCATCGAGGGGTCGCCCCAGCATTTT.

V usage is TRBV4-3 and J usage is TRBJ1-4; a possible D gene is TRBD1 (6 bases). V gave up 1 base and J gave up 7 bases, with 13 bases separating them. The CDR3 consists of 15 residues. CDR1 is LGHNA and CDR2 is YSLEER in the germline V gene. In DNA form, the CDR3 reads TGCGCCAGCAGCCAAGTTACAGGGAAACGTGAAAAACTGTTTTTT. Amino acids: CASSQVTGKREKLFF.

This chain uses TRBV4-3 with TRBJ2-7, with D perhaps TRBD2 (5 bases). Looked up from germline, CDR1 is LGHNA and CDR2 is YSLEER. Trimming pared 4 bases from V and 2 bases from J, leaving 12 bases between. The CDR3 covers 14 residues. The CDR3 sequence: CASSLLLGAYEQYF. The CDR3 region has the DNA TGCGCCAGCAGCCTACTACTAGGCGCCTACGAGCAGTACTTC.

The V gene is TRBV29-1, the J gene TRBJ2-3; D is perhaps TRBD2 (6 bases). The V end lost 7 bases, the J end lost 7 bases, and 18 bases lay between the germline ends. CDR1 is SQVTM and CDR2 is ANQGSEA in the germline V gene. The CDR3 covers 13 residues. CDR3 sequence (DNA): TGCAGCGGTGGGCGGGACGCGGGGAATACGCAGTATTTT. Translated, it gives CSGGRDAGNTQYF.

This chain uses TRBV30 with TRBJ2-7, with TRBD1 matching over 7 bases. CDR3 length: 14 residues. Germline V lookup: CDR1 GTSNPN, CDR2 SVGIG (reference sequence). V lost 3 bases and J lost 1; bases outside the gene matches: 6. CDR3 coding DNA: TGTGCCTGGAGGACTACGGGACAGTCCTACGAGCAGTACTTC. Translation: CAWRTTGQSYEQYF. Based on the CDR3 plus reference TRBV30 and TRBJ2-7, the full variable domain is SQTIHQWPATLVQPVGSPLSLECTVEGTSNPNLYWYRQAAGRGLQLLFYSVGIGQISSEVPQNLSASRPQDRQFILSSKKLLLSDSGFYLCAWRTTGQSYEQYFGPGTRLTVT.

The V gene is TRBV16, the J gene TRBJ1-5, with D possibly matching TRBD1 (6 bases). With 1 base removed from V and 8 bases from J, the gap between germline ends came to 15 bases. Germline CDR1 and CDR2: KGHSY and FQNENV. The CDR3 spans 15 residues. The CDR3 nucleotides read TGTGCCAGCAGCCAATTTGAGTCAGGGGTAGAGCCCCAGCATTTT. Its protein product is CASSQFESGVEPQHF.

The rearrangement uses TRBV4-1 and TRBJ2-3, with TRBD1 identical over 7 bases. The ends lost 1 base at V and 1 base at J; junction bases unmatched: 5. CDR1 is MGHRA and CDR2 is YSYEKL in the germline V gene. The CDR3 sequence is 16 residues long. The CDR3 spells CASSQAGQVGTDTQYF. The DNA of the CDR3 is TGCGCCAGCAGCCAAGCCGGACAGGTTGGCACAGATACGCAGTATTTT.

This chain links TRBV15 with TRBJ1-3, with D possibly matching TRBD1 (5 bases). CDR1 and CDR2 (germline): LNHNV, YYDKDF (reference sequence). This CDR3 is built from 17 residues. V was shortened by 0 bases and J by 0 bases, with 12 bases between the two germline ends. This CDR3 is CATSRDNTGNSGNTIYF. The DNA of the CDR3 is TGTGCCACCAGCAGAGATAATACAGGAAACTCTGGAAACACCATATATTTT.

The V gene is TRBV14, the J gene TRBJ1-1; D ambiguous. The ends were cut back, 5 bases at V and 7 bases at J, with 20 bases in the middle. CDR1 is SGHDN, CDR2 FVKESK, per germline. The CDR3 is 15 amino acids. The chain's CDR3 is CASSSLGGLKIEAFF. The CDR3 bases are TGTGCCAGCAGCTCTCTTGGAGGACTTAAGATTGAAGCTTTCTTT. Full variable domain (missing parts from reference TRBV14 and TRBJ1-1): EAGVTQFPSHSVIEKGQTVTLRCDPISGHDNLYWYRRVMGKEIKFLLHFVKESKQDESGMPNNRFLAERTGGTYSTLKVQPAELEDSGVYFCASSSLGGLKIEAFFGQGTRLTVV.

This clone was recorded a few times. This sequence joins TRBV11-2 and TRBJ2-5; D is possibly TRBD1 (5 bases). Trimming left V 1 base short and J 6 bases short, with 6 bases between. This CDR3 is built from 12 residues. The germline gives CDR1 SGHAT, CDR2 FQNNGV. CDR3 in DNA: TGTGCCAGCAGCTTAGGACAGCAGACCCAGTACTTC. Translated, it gives CASSLGQQTQYF.